A selection of T cell receptor beta chains follows, all from one sample in a study of T cells in Graves' hyperthyroidism and ophthalmopathy. From the multiplex PCR reads, TCRdb called clonotypes with MiXCR, one entry per CDR3 protein. Of hundreds of thousands of distinct CDR3 sequences listed, roughly 15% were seen once; the top ten hold about 4.5%. What was sequenced was blood. The receptors come from a woman in her thirties or forties with Graves' ophthalmopathy. Both conserved end residues are part of each CDR3.

j_gene,v_gene,CDR3aa
TRBJ2-5,TRBV15,CATSETVASSPGTQYF
TRBJ2-7,TRBV27,CASSLKWAHSYEQYF
TRBJ2-5,TRBV28,CASRPGTRVQETQYF
TRBJ1-1,TRBV28,CASSLLLNTEAFF
TRBJ1-2,TRBV12-3/TRBV12-4,CASSSTTDYGYTF
TRBJ2-5,TRBV7-2,CASSLGPSGRARETQYF
TRBJ2-7,TRBV20-1,CSARWPETYEQYF
TRBJ2-5,TRBV11-2,CASSLEAGEETQYF
TRBJ2-5,TRBV3-1,CASSRIAGESQETQYF
TRBJ1-2,TRBV4-1,CASSLPGTGFAYGYTF
TRBJ1-3,TRBV7-2,CASSLGPSGNTIYF
TRBJ2-7,TRBV4-2,CASSQVQEPSYEQYF
TRBJ2-5,TRBV29-1,CSAGQAQETQYF
TRBJ2-5,TRBV5-6,CASSLGGRLAVETQYF
TRBJ1-5,TRBV28,CASSLRGVTASNQPQHF
TRBJ2-2,TRBV28,CASSSARPKGNTGELFF
TRBJ1-2,TRBV28,CASSTSGGAVPNYGYTF
TRBJ2-7,TRBV6-5,CASSYSLNRASEQYF
TRBJ1-2,TRBV28,CASSWRDYGYTF
TRBJ1-1,TRBV24-1,CTTGKGGSTEAFF
TRBJ1-2,TRBV9,CASSALGGYTF
TRBJ2-5,TRBV4-3,CASSQVSAGAGETQYF
TRBJ2-7,TRBV3-1,CASSQLPGRTTYEQYF
TRBJ2-5,TRBV4-2,CASSQDYFQETQYF
TRBJ2-4,TRBV4-1,CASSPLGQGVAKNIQYF
TRBJ2-7,TRBV28,CASSSAGDYEQYF
TRBJ2-5,TRBV2,CACTVAERQETQYF
TRBJ2-7,TRBV10-3,CAIGDSYEQYF
TRBJ1-1,TRBV2,CKSANTEAFF
TRBJ1-1,TRBV19,CASSINSLSEAFF
TRBJ2-2,TRBV27,CASSLLGSETGELFF
TRBJ1-2,TRBV7-2,CASSFRPRNYGYTF
TRBJ2-7,TRBV7-2,CASSPLAGTYEQYF
TRBJ1-2,TRBV15,CATSRTGTSYGYTF
TRBJ2-2,TRBV29-1,CSVDFGSTGELFF
TRBJ2-7,TRBV19,CASRSGQGAYEQYF
TRBJ2-5,TRBV7-2,CASSLPGAGETQYF
TRBJ1-2,TRBV19,CASTRGHGYTF
TRBJ1-5,TRBV12-3/TRBV12-4,CASSGTGPFQHF
TRBJ1-2,TRBV19,CASSPGTQYKHGYTF
TRBJ2-7,TRBV20-1,CSYVGMGLAGFYEQYF
TRBJ1-1,TRBV29-1,CSARLGSNTEAFF
TRBJ2-1,TRBV5-1,CASSLIRDNNEQFF
TRBJ2-5,TRBV25-1,CASTPGTSGSNQETQYF
TRBJ2-7,TRBV11-2,CASSPRDGGKYWAYEQYF
TRBJ1-1,TRBV27,CASNRGDMNTEAFF
TRBJ1-1,TRBV24-1,CATSDFPNTEAFF
TRBJ2-7,TRBV6-1,CASSTGTGEYEQYF
TRBJ1-1,TRBV6-2/TRBV6-3,CASSYSGLSTEAFF
TRBJ1-1,TRBV4-3,CASSHRSIGTDTEAFF
TRBJ2-5,TRBV18,CASSPLGVQETQYF
TRBJ2-3,TRBV27,CASSLVGAASTDTQYF
TRBJ2-7,TRBV20-1,CSARAATGKISYEQYF